The T cell receptor (beta chain) described here comes from a study of blood T cell repertoires in COVID-19. Whole-study context: Researchers got acute and convalescent COVID-19 samples from the United States, Italy and Spain. PBMCs, B-cell-depleted T cells, or T cells provided the cDNA or gDNA that made up the material.

Authors' processing steps: Scientists estimated how many nucleated cells there were by amplifying reference gene primers. TCRdb's table, derived via immunoSEQ multiplex PCR, lists solely in-frame clones and lacks some. For V, J and clone size, that table is used; D and trimming come from the DNA. The table records tens of thousands of clones, roughly four fifths of them present only once. This CDR3 is 15 amino acids long. Germline CDR1 is KGHSH and CDR2 is LQKENI. Trimming shortened V by 6 bases and J by 5 bases, and 19 bases separated the two germline ends. The sample taken for sequencing was peripheral blood. The origin of this receptor is a man aged 65 to 85 with acute or convalescent COVID-19. This chain connects TRBV18 to TRBJ2-5; D is possibly TRBD2 (6 bases). The CDR3 sequence is CASSPLADGKETQYF. The CDR3 DNA is TGTGCCAGCTCCCCATTAGCGGACGGCAAGGAGACCCAGTACTTC.